The rows below give T cell receptor beta chains drawn from one sample of a study of blood T cell repertoires in COVID-19. The protocol was immunoSEQ multiplex PCR, while the TCRdb copy is restricted to in-frame clones and leaves out a portion. The profile covers some 270,000 clones, with 85% to 90% appearing a single time and 2.1% taken by the ten largest. The sample consisted of peripheral blood. The receptors originated from a woman aged 60-75 years with COVID-19, enrolled during active disease. Each CDR3 is given with its conserved first and last residue. D genes are given only for firm matches. The size entry is marked missing in some rows and otherwise reads once, few, many or a size class.

d_gene,j_gene,v_gene,abundance,CDR3aa,CDR3nt
-,TRBJ1-2,TRBV6-5,-,CASSYSRQAHEGYTF,TGTGCCAGCAGTTACTCGAGACAGGCCCACGAGGGGTACACCTTC
TRBD1,TRBJ1-5,TRBV18,once,CASSREQGRDQPQHF,TGTGCCAGCTCACGAGAACAGGGGCGGGATCAGCCCCAGCATTTT
TRBD2,TRBJ2-3,TRBV5-1,-,CASRLAGGGTDTQYF,TGCGCCAGTAGACTAGCGGGGGGTGGAACAGATACGCAGTATTTT
-,TRBJ1-3,TRBV4-3,few,CASSQDPYRATGNTIYF,TGCGCCAGCAGCCAAGATCCGTACAGGGCTACTGGAAACACCATATATTTT
-,TRBJ2-1,TRBV6-2/TRBV6-3,-,CASSYYGLNNEQFF,TGTGCCAGCAGTTACTACGGACTTAACAATGAGCAGTTCTTC
-,TRBJ1-4,TRBV4-1,-,CASSQEVFGGDSSEKLFF,TGCGCCAGCAGCCAAGAGGTGTTCGGGGGAGATTCTTCTGAAAAACTGTTTTTT
-,TRBJ2-1,TRBV10-3,-,CAIRPRETGDEQFF,TGTGCCATCCGTCCCCGAGAGACTGGCGATGAGCAGTTCTTC
TRBD2,TRBJ2-1,TRBV7-2,-,CASSSVAGGSYNEQFF,TGTGCCAGCAGCTCCGTAGCGGGGGGATCCTACAATGAGCAGTTCTTC
-,TRBJ1-4,TRBV7-9,-,CASSLVGEKLFF,TGTGCCAGCAGCTTAGTCGGGGAAAAACTGTTTTTT
-,TRBJ1-5,TRBV3-1/TRBV3-2,-,CASTRSGAGNQPQHF,TGTGCCAGCACCCGAAGCGGGGCAGGGAATCAGCCCCAGCATTTT
TRBD2,TRBJ2-4,TRBV3-1/TRBV3-2,-,CASSLASGGRNIQYF,TGTGCCAGCAGCCTTGCCAGCGGGGGAAGAAACATTCAGTACTTC
TRBD1,TRBJ2-2,TRBV15,few,CATRNPGQGTTGELFF,TGTGCCACCAGAAACCCGGGACAGGGTACCACCGGGGAGCTGTTTTTT
TRBD2,TRBJ2-1,TRBV27,once,CASSFPGLASEQFF,TGTGCCAGCAGTTTTCCGGGACTAGCCAGTGAGCAGTTCTTC
-,TRBJ1-1,TRBV6-5,-,CASSYSRGQNTEAFF,TGTGCCAGCAGTTACTCGAGAGGCCAGAACACTGAAGCTTTCTTT
-,TRBJ2-1,TRBV6-5,once,CASSYSSRAENNEQFF,TGTGCCAGCAGTTACTCCAGCAGGGCAGAAAACAATGAGCAGTTCTTC
TRBD1,TRBJ2-5,TRBV7-3,-,CASSPRTGNQETQYF,TGTGCCAGCAGCCCACGGACAGGCAACCAAGAGACCCAGTACTTC
-,TRBJ1-2,TRBV21-1,-,CASSNDRGGSNYGYTF,TGTGCCAGCAGCAATGATCGGGGGGGCTCTAACTATGGCTACACCTTC
-,TRBJ2-1,TRBV29-1,-,CSVEDFWADSYNEQFF,TGCAGCGTTGAAGATTTCTGGGCAGACTCCTACAATGAGCAGTTCTTC
TRBD1,TRBJ1-3,TRBV7-3,-,CASSSTGAGNTIYF,TGTGCCAGCAGCTCGACAGGGGCTGGAAACACCATATATTTT
-,TRBJ1-4,TRBV6-5,-,CASSPRGRGEKLFF,TGTGCCAGCAGCCCGCGGGGCAGAGGTGAAAAACTGTTTTTT
-,TRBJ2-5,TRBV7-2,-,CASSPHRVRRETQYF,TGTGCCAGCAGCCCCCACAGGGTTCGTCGAGAGACCCAGTACTTC
TRBD2,TRBJ2-7,TRBV2,-,CASSFPGLAGGPLTYEQYF,TGTGCCAGCAGTTTCCCGGGACTAGCGGGGGGACCCCTAACCTACGAGCAGTACTTC
TRBD2,TRBJ2-3,TRBV6-2/TRBV6-3,-,CASSRLRTSGDTQYF,TGTGCCAGCAGTCGACTACGGACTAGCGGGGATACGCAGTATTTT
TRBD1,TRBJ1-4,TRBV29-1,-,CSVEVRQGRGKLFF,TGCAGCGTTGAAGTCAGACAGGGTAGAGGAAAACTGTTTTTT
TRBD1,TRBJ1-1,TRBV4-1,-,CASSRGPGTGSVLNTEAFF,TGCGCCAGCAGCCGAGGTCCCGGGACAGGGAGCGTCCTGAACACTGAAGCTTTCTTT
-,TRBJ2-1,TRBV6-5,-,CASSRADRNNEQFF,TGTGCCAGCAGTCGAGCGGACAGAAACAATGAGCAGTTCTTC
TRBD1,TRBJ2-1,TRBV2,-,CASTLDRVGYNEQFF,TGTGCCAGCACCCTGGACAGGGTAGGGTACAATGAGCAGTTCTTC
-,TRBJ2-7,TRBV4-3,once,CASSQVAKNYEQYF,TGCGCCAGCAGCCAAGTGGCCAAGAACTACGAGCAGTACTTC
-,TRBJ2-1,TRBV7-3,-,CASSASRDTHDNEQFF,TGTGCCAGCAGCGCATCCCGGGACACCCATGACAATGAGCAGTTCTTC
TRBD1,TRBJ1-3,TRBV10-1,-,CASSGSPTGVSGNTIYF,TGCGCCAGCAGTGGTTCCCCGACAGGGGTTTCTGGAAACACCATATATTTT
TRBD1,TRBJ1-1,TRBV5-1,-,CASSLADRGRIGRGTEAFF,TGCGCCAGCAGCTTGGCGGACAGGGGTCGAATAGGGCGAGGCACTGAAGCTTTCTTT
-,TRBJ1-1,TRBV6-8,-,CASSRIGWRFPLNTEAFF,TGTGCCAGCAGCCGCATCGGTTGGAGATTCCCATTGAACACTGAAGCTTTCTTT
TRBD1,TRBJ1-2,TRBV29-1,-,CSVQKGTGATYGYTF,TGCAGCGTTCAAAAAGGGACAGGGGCCACCTATGGCTACACCTTC
TRBD1,TRBJ1-6,TRBV7-9,-,CASSLGGTDNSPLHF,TGTGCCAGCAGCTTAGGTGGGACAGATAATTCACCCCTCCACTTT
TRBD1,TRBJ1-1,TRBV9,-,CASSAVTGFTEAFF,TGTGCCAGCAGCGCCGTGACAGGGTTTACTGAAGCTTTCTTT
-,TRBJ1-1,TRBV6-5,-,CASSYSGGSMDLEAFF,TGTGCCAGCAGTTACTCTGGGGGGTCTATGGACTTGGAAGCTTTCTTT
-,TRBJ1-4,TRBV6-5,-,CASRPSTGYNEKLFF,TGTGCCAGCAGGCCCTCGACAGGCTATAATGAAAAACTGTTTTTT
-,TRBJ1-5,TRBV19,-,CASSIRQLYSNQPQHF,TGTGCCAGTAGTATTAGACAGCTTTATAGCAATCAGCCCCAGCATTTT
-,TRBJ1-2,TRBV18,-,CASSPARQEYYGYTF,TGTGCCAGCTCACCAGCCAGACAGGAGTACTATGGCTACACCTTC
TRBD2,TRBJ2-2,TRBV7-8,-,CASRRARLAGGPVAGELFF,TGTGCCAGCCGCCGCGCGCGGCTAGCGGGGGGGCCTGTGGCCGGGGAGCTGTTTTTT
TRBD1,TRBJ2-7,TRBV10-3,-,CAISESPDRNEQYF,TGTGCCATCAGTGAGTCCCCGGACAGGAACGAGCAGTACTTC
-,TRBJ2-1,TRBV5-4,-,CAGGGQANNEQFF,TGTGCCGGGGGGGGACAGGCAAACAATGAGCAGTTCTTC
TRBD1,TRBJ1-1,TRBV5-1,-,CASSSYTDRQAFF,TGCGCCAGCAGCTCTTACACGGACAGGCAAGCTTTCTTT
TRBD1,TRBJ2-7,TRBV5-4,once,CASSFAGGSYEQYF,TGTGCCAGCAGCTTTGCAGGGGGTTCCTACGAGCAGTACTTC
-,TRBJ1-1,TRBV7-9,-,CASSSGGPNTEAFF,TGTGCCAGCAGCTCGGGGGGACCGAACACTGAAGCTTTCTTT
-,TRBJ2-2,TRBV5-1,-,CASSLSAGPANTGELFF,TGCGCCAGCAGCTTGTCGGCGGGACCAGCGAACACCGGGGAGCTGTTTTTT
-,TRBJ1-2,TRBV27,-,CAGWTRPPSDYGYTF,TGTGCCGGCTGGACTAGACCCCCTTCTGACTATGGCTACACCTTC
TRBD1,TRBJ1-3,TRBV7-2,-,CASSWSRDSSGNTIYF,TGTGCCAGCAGCTGGAGCCGGGACAGCTCTGGAAACACCATATATTTT